This entry features one TCR beta chain sequence. Germline V gives CDR1 MGHRA, CDR2 YSYEKL. The CDR3 runs 15 residues. V was pared by 7 bases and J by 8 bases, with 23 bases between. This sample is part of a study of T cell responses to AZD1222 COVID-19 vaccine. This table comes from immunoSEQ multiplex PCR, and its TCRdb copy is limited to in-frame clones, with some not included. This table has 130,000 to 150,000 clones, approximately 88% appearing once. The sequence came from an adult who received the MenACWY meningococcal vaccine as a control. The J gene is TRBJ1-2, the V gene TRBV4-1, with D tentatively TRBD1 (5 bases). Source: peripheral blood, taken 28 days after the second dose of the MenACWY control vaccine. The CDR3 DNA sequence: TGCGCCAGCACCCCCTTCGGGGGACCCTTAATAGGCTACACCTTC. Translating gives CASTPFGGPLIGYTF.